This TCR beta chain was retrieved from a study of blood T cell repertoires in COVID-19. In the study's own analysis: Scientists estimated how many nucleated cells there were by amplifying reference gene primers. Repertoires were generated with immunoSEQ multiplex PCR, while TCRdb's copy carries only in-frame clones and drops some. V, J and clone size are taken as reported in that table, and D and trimming were inferred from the DNA itself. The data contain over 150,000 clones, roughly four fifths of them singletons. The V segment lost 6 bases and the J segment 7 bases; nucleotides outside the gene matches: 12. CDR1 and CDR2 (germline): SGHTA, FQGNSA. This CDR3 is built from 15 residues.

The sequenced sample was peripheral blood. This clonotype originated in a man between 65 and 79 years old with active or convalescent COVID-19. V gene TRBV7-2 combines with J gene TRBJ1-5; 7 bases are a match to TRBD1. The CDR3 sequence: CASSPTGPEGQPQHF. The CDR3 coding sequence is TGTGCCAGCAGTCCGACAGGGCCGGAGGGGCAGCCCCAGCATTTT.